This TCR beta chain was recorded in a study of technical replicates of blood from a few donors. Using immunoSEQ multiplex PCR, the repertoire was profiled, and TCRdb retains in-frame clones only, with some absent. Of 68,000 or so clones listed, approximately 90% were seen once; the top ten hold roughly 5%. Trimming pared 5 bases from V and 4 bases from J, leaving 13 bases between. The CDR3 loop spans 14 amino acids. Per germline, CDR1 SGHAT and CDR2 FQNNGV. The sample was PBMCs. The TCR sequence derives from a human donor in good health. Some clones in this sample may be carry-over from other donors' samples. The V and J genes are TRBV11-2 and TRBJ2-3, with D unclear. The CDR3: CASSLHEPPDTQYF. The DNA of the CDR3 is TGTGCCAGCAGCCTTCACGAGCCACCAGATACGCAGTATTTT. Filled out from reference TRBV11-2 and TRBJ2-3, the complete variable domain reads EAGVAQSPRYKIIEKRQSVAFWCNPISGHATLYWYQQILGQGPKLLIQFQNNGVVDDSQLPKDRFSAERLKGVDSTLKIQPAKLEDSAVYLCASSLHEPPDTQYFGPGTRLTVL.